The source of this T cell receptor (beta chain) is a study of memory B cells and T cells in multiple sclerosis. Whole-study results and caveats: Shared clonotype counts depended on differing compartment clone-set sizes and were normalized.

From germline, CDR1 is GTSNPN and CDR2 SVGIG (reference sequence). The CDR3 totals 13 residues. Trimming cost V 7 bases and J 2 bases, with 14 bases left between them. This clone showed up just a few times. Its matching antigen is unknown. Sequencing was performed with immunoSEQ multiplex PCR; in TCRdb, only in-frame clones are kept and a portion is missing. The sample lists 40,000 to 50,000 clones; roughly four fifths were seen once. Stimulus-free culture yielded autoproliferating CFSE-dim and non-proliferating CFSE-high T cells, each sequenced separately. Fewer than 55 million CFSE-labeled PBMCs were cultured 6 to 7 days unstimulated, then replicate wells were pooled. PBMCs were labeled with around 0.5 uM CFSE and cultured without exogenous stimuli.

This TCR derives from a human donor with multiple sclerosis. Sequencing was carried out using PBMCs from blood kept in culture. This chain connects TRBV30 to TRBJ1-2; possible D gene TRBD1, 6 bases. DNA for the CDR3: TGTGCCTTCTGGAGGGGGACCAACTATGGCTACACCTTC. Its translation is CAFWRGTNYGYTF.